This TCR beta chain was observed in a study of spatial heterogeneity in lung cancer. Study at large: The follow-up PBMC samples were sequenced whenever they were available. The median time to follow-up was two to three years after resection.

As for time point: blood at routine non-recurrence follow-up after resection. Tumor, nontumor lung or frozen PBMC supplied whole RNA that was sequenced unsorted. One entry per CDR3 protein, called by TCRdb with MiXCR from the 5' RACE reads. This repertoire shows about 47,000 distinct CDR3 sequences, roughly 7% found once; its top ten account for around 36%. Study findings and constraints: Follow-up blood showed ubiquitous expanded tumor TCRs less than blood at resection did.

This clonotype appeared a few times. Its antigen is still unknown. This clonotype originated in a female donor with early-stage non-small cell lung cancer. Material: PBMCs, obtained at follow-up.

The CDR3 protein is CASSDRDVTGNEKLFF. In DNA, the CDR3 is TGTGCCAGCAGTGATCGAGATGTTACGGGAAATGAAAAACTGTTTTTT. This chain connects TRBV2 to TRBJ1-4; D ambiguous. The CDR3 has 16 residues. Trimming left V 3 bases short and J 5 bases short, with 16 bases between. Germline V gene sequence: CDR1 SNHLY, CDR2 FYNNEI.